What follows is one T cell receptor (beta chain) and its context. The sample originates from a study of control samples from healthy donors and cancer patients. The method was immunoSEQ multiplex PCR; TCRdb's version includes in-frame clones alone and lacks a portion of them. The table records 100,000 to 120,000 clones, 83% of them present only once. Germline V gene sequence: CDR1 LNHDA, CDR2 SQIVND (reference sequence). V shed 7 bases and J 5 bases; nucleotides not matched to a gene: 9. The CDR3 length is 14 residues. The J gene is TRBJ2-3, the V gene TRBV19, with TRBD1 identical over 7 bases. The clonotype comes from a woman between 50 and 59 years old in good health. Sequencing input: blood. CDR3 DNA sequence: TGTGCCAGTACTACCGACAGGGATCGAGATACGCAGTATTTT. It is translated as CASTTDRDRDTQYF.